This T cell receptor beta chain was sequenced for a study of control samples from healthy donors and cancer patients. Measured with immunoSEQ multiplex PCR; TCRdb has only the in-frame clones, and not every one. The sample records some 150,000 clones, around 94% being singletons. The specimen sequenced was PBMCs. The sequence was obtained from a man aged 60 to 69 with colorectal cancer.

The CDR3 loop reads CASSLVANTEAFF. The CDR3 nucleotides are TGTGCCAGCAGCTTAGTGGCGAACACTGAAGCTTTCTTT. V usage is TRBV7-9 and J usage is TRBJ1-1; unclear D gene. V dropped 1 base and J dropped 1 base, with 4 bases sitting between them. The CDR3 has 13 amino acids. Germline V gene lookup returns CDR1 SEHNR and CDR2 FQNEAQ (reference sequence).